This TCR beta chain was sequenced during a study of T cell repertoires in cytomegalovirus infection. Turning to the study itself: Signatures in public TCR beta sequences pointed to both CMV infection and matching HLA type.

Study-level results: Public TCR beta family frequency separated CMV-and-HLA carriers, including in an independent cohort.

A single record per CDR3 protein comes from TCRdb applying MiXCR to the reads. The table includes 350,000 to 450,000 distinct CDR3 sequences, 18% detected once. This clonotype has at least ten counts. Its antigen is not known. This clonotype originated in a human donor in good health (CMV status not recorded). Some clones in this sample may be carry-over from other donors' samples. Material for sequencing was PBMCs.

This CDR3 is CASSLETGGASTDTQYF. The DNA of the CDR3 is TGTGCCAGCAGCTTAGAGACAGGGGGCGCATCCACAGATACGCAGTATTTT. The chain uses TRBV11-2 and TRBJ2-3; 10 positions match TRBD1. Germline CDR1 SGHAT, CDR2 FQNNGV. CDR3 size: 17 residues. Trimming took 0 bases from V and 2 from J; bases not matched to a gene: 5.